Following are 15 T cell receptor beta chains from one sample sequenced in a study of blood T cell repertoires in COVID-19. TCRdb's table, derived via immunoSEQ multiplex PCR, lists solely in-frame clones and lacks some. The data hold over 200,000 clones, with approximately 80% observed a single time. Sequencing was carried out using peripheral blood. All receptors derive from a man in his forties or fifties with acute or convalescent COVID-19.

The rearrangement joins TRBV21-1 to TRBJ2-5; the table's D gene call, TRBD1, was not cross checked with the DNA. TRBV21-1 is a documented pseudogene. This CDR3 spans 19 amino acids. The CDR3: CASSIIMEGGTGTQETQYF. CDR3 sequence (DNA): TGTGCCAGCAGCATCATAATGGAAGGAGGGACAGGGACGCAAGAGACCCAGTACTTC.

V gene TRBV5-1 combines with J gene TRBJ1-3; 7 bases are a match to TRBD1. The junction had 12 bases not matched to a gene; V was cut back by 2 bases and J by 4 bases. The CDR3 length is 17 residues. The V gene's germline CDR1 is SGHRS and CDR2 YFSETQ. CDR3 sequence (DNA): TGCGCCAGCAGCTTATTACCTGGACAGGCGATCGGAAACACCATATATTTT. Protein sequence: CASSLLPGQAIGNTIYF.

This sequence joins TRBV18 and TRBJ2-7, with D perhaps TRBD1 (6 bases). The germline V and J ends were trimmed by 5 bases and 0 bases, with 14 bases remaining between them. Germline V CDR1 and CDR2: KGHSH, LQKENI. This CDR3 region has 15 residues. In DNA, the CDR3 is TGTGCCAGCTCATTTGACAGGTCCCGCTCCTACGAGCAGTACTTC. Translated: CASSFDRSRSYEQYF.

V usage is TRBV7-6 and J usage is TRBJ2-7; 10 nucleotides align to TRBD2. V lost 2 bases and J lost 7; bases outside the gene matches: 2. The germline gives CDR1 SGHVS, CDR2 FNYEAQ. This CDR3 has 13 residues. CDR3 in amino acids: CASSLLAGVEQYF. In DNA, the CDR3 is TGTGCCAGCAGCTTACTAGCGGGAGTAGAGCAGTACTTC.

The chain carries TRBV7-6 and TRBJ1-1, with a weak D call TRBD1 (5 bases). The germline V gene has CDR1 SGHVS and CDR2 FNYEAQ. Trimming took 5 bases from V and 0 from J, leaving 10 bases between them. This CDR3 has 14 residues. This CDR3 is CASSSRAMNTEAFF. CDR3 nucleotides: TGTGCCAGCAGCAGCAGGGCTATGAACACTGAAGCTTTCTTT. Combining the CDR3 with reference TRBV7-6 and TRBJ1-1 gives the whole variable domain GAGVSQSPRYKVTKRGQDVALRCDPISGHVSLYWYRQALGQGPEFLTYFNYEAQQDKSGLPNDRFSAERPEGSISTLTIQRTEQRDSAMYRCASSSRAMNTEAFFGQGTRLTVV.

This chain joins TRBV30 and TRBJ2-7; tentatively, D is TRBD1 (6 bases). The CDR3 sequence is 13 residues long. The germline V gene has CDR1 GTSNPN and CDR2 SVGIG (reference sequence). V lost 1 base, J lost 7 bases, and 14 bases lay in between. CDR3 residues: CAWSGTAPIEQYF. DNA of the CDR3: TGTGCCTGGAGTGGGACAGCCCCGATAGAGCAGTACTTC.

The V call is TRBV7-9, the J call TRBJ1-1; 11 bases are a match to TRBD1. The trim removed 3 bases at V and 5 bases at J, leaving 5 bases unmatched. CDR3 length: 15 residues. Germline V gene data show CDR1 as SEHNR and CDR2 as FQNEAQ (reference sequence). The CDR3 nucleotides read TGTGCCAGCAGCTTGGGGGGACAGGGGGATACTGAAGCTTTCTTT. Protein sequence: CASSLGGQGDTEAFF.

A word on this clone: Other DNA sequences in this specimen translate into the identical CDR3. The V gene is TRBV7-2, the J gene TRBJ1-1; D unresolved. V was shortened by 4 bases and J by 0 bases, with 6 bases between the two germline ends. Germline values: CDR1 SGHTA, CDR2 FQGNSA. The CDR3 has 13 residues. CDR3 in DNA: TGTGCCAGCAGCTCCTCAGTGAACACTGAAGCTTTCTTT. Protein: CASSSSVNTEAFF.

The chain uses TRBV4-1 and TRBJ1-4; D perhaps matches TRBD1 (5 bases). The CDR3 length is 15 residues. In germline, CDR1 is MGHRA, CDR2 YSYEKL. V lost 1 base and J lost 6, with 12 bases in between. CDR3 sequence reads: CASSQVRGRDEKLFF. The CDR3 coding sequence is TGCGCCAGCAGCCAAGTGCGGGGCCGGGATGAAAAACTGTTTTTT.

This chain joins TRBV28 and TRBJ1-1; TRBD1 agrees at 8 bases. Germline assignment: CDR1 MDHEN and CDR2 SYDVKM. V gave up 8 bases and J gave up 0 bases; unmatched junction bases: 11. This CDR3 comprises 16 residues. CDR3 sequence reads: CASLLTGGLMNTEAFF. The CDR3 DNA is TGTGCCAGCCTTCTCACAGGGGGGCTGATGAACACTGAAGCTTTCTTT.

The chain combines TRBV12-3 or TRBV12-4 with TRBJ1-1; weak D call: TRBD1 (5 bases). The CDR3 contains 13 residues. V was pared by 10 bases and J by 5 bases, with 17 bases between. CDR3 DNA sequence: TGTGCCACCAAGGGACTTCGAGGGACTGAAGCTTTCTTT. It is translated as CATKGLRGTEAFF.

This sequence joins TRBV11-3 and TRBJ1-6; D remains ambiguous. V was clipped by 2 bases and J by 7 bases, with 6 bases between them. This CDR3 has 13 residues. Germline V gene sequence: CDR1 SGHNT, CDR2 YENEEA. The CDR3 nucleotides read TGTGCCAGCAGCTTAACAGCCAATTCACCCCTCCACTTT. It encodes CASSLTANSPLHF.

The chain employs TRBV6-1 and TRBJ1-2; D is perhaps TRBD1 (5 bases). V lost 0 bases and J lost 7, with 15 bases in between. The germline CDR1 and CDR2 sequences are MNHNS and SASEGT. The CDR3 consists of 15 residues. The CDR3 loop reads CASSEADSMGFGYTF. CDR3 nucleotide sequence: TGTGCCAGCAGTGAAGCCGACAGTATGGGGTTTGGCTACACCTTC.

J is TRBJ2-5 and V is TRBV28, with 8 bases matching TRBD2. This CDR3 contains 15 residues. Germline loops: CDR1 MDHEN, CDR2 SYDVKM. Trimming took 5 bases from V and 1 from J; bases not matched to a gene: 6. This chain's CDR3 is CASSQGTSGQETQYF. CDR3 bases: TGTGCCAGCAGTCAGGGTACTAGCGGCCAAGAGACCCAGTACTTC. Based on the CDR3 plus reference TRBV28 and TRBJ2-5, the full variable domain is DVKVTQSSRYLVKRTGEKVFLECVQDMDHENMFWYRQDPGLGLRLIYFSYDVKMKEKGDIPEGYSVSREKKERFSLILESASTNQTSMYLCASSQGTSGQETQYFGPGTRLLVL.

V gene TRBV7-2 combines with J gene TRBJ1-2; TRBD1 matches 7 bases. This CDR3 contains 15 residues. V was clipped by 1 base and J by 7 bases; unmatched bases: 9. Germline V gene data show CDR1 as SGHTA and CDR2 as FQGNSA. CDR3 in amino acids: CASSLERQGLAGYTF. Written as DNA, the CDR3 is TGTGCCAGCAGCTTAGAAAGACAGGGACTGGCTGGCTACACCTTC.